These T cell receptor beta chains were read from a single sample in a study of T cells after yellow fever vaccination. TCRdb re-analysed the 5' RACE reads in MiXCR, keeping a single row per CDR3 protein. The sample consists of hundreds of thousands of distinct CDR3 sequences, roughly 20% of them appearing once. The sequencing here drew on PBMCs, taken before the yellow fever booster vaccination. These receptors all come from a man aged 18 to 30 who received the YFV17D yellow fever vaccine. Both conserved end residues are trimmed from each CDR3.

j_call: TRBJ1-5; v_call: TRBV7-9; cdr3_aa: ASSFQGVNQPQH
j_call: TRBJ2-5; v_call: TRBV5-1; cdr3_aa: ASSLAGGPEETQY
j_call: TRBJ1-5; v_call: TRBV20-1; cdr3_aa: SARIQGNQPQH
j_call: TRBJ2-2; v_call: TRBV28; cdr3_aa: ASSLGGHSTGELF
j_call: TRBJ1-2; v_call: TRBV6-6; cdr3_aa: ASSSRDAANYGYT
j_call: TRBJ2-3; v_call: TRBV12-3/TRBV12-4; cdr3_aa: ASRQGHSTDTQY
j_call: TRBJ1-2; v_call: TRBV12-3/TRBV12-4; cdr3_aa: ASVKRTGYGYT
j_call: TRBJ2-7; v_call: TRBV28; cdr3_aa: ASSPQQYTEY
j_call: TRBJ1-6; v_call: TRBV12-3/TRBV12-4; cdr3_aa: AISPRRGVIEDSPLH
j_call: TRBJ2-1; v_call: TRBV7-9; cdr3_aa: ASSGADSSYNEQF
j_call: TRBJ2-1; v_call: TRBV6-5; cdr3_aa: ASSRSSGVVNEQF
j_call: TRBJ2-2; v_call: TRBV5-5; cdr3_aa: ASNLAMGGWGTGELF
j_call: TRBJ2-5; v_call: TRBV7-2; cdr3_aa: ASSGQGGEETQY
j_call: TRBJ2-1; v_call: TRBV4-1; cdr3_aa: ASGSNNEQF
j_call: TRBJ1-1; v_call: TRBV5-1; cdr3_aa: ASSLEGGSEAF
j_call: TRBJ2-7; v_call: TRBV5-1; cdr3_aa: ASSSGGSLYEQY
j_call: TRBJ1-2; v_call: TRBV4-3; cdr3_aa: ASSQTGTGYT
j_call: TRBJ1-1; v_call: TRBV29-1; cdr3_aa: SVVGWPGGMNTEAF
j_call: TRBJ1-2; v_call: TRBV19; cdr3_aa: ASSIDPSGGNGYT
j_call: TRBJ2-7; v_call: TRBV20-1; cdr3_aa: SAYGGTSPFVNAQY
j_call: TRBJ1-3; v_call: TRBV27; cdr3_aa: ASSSHSSGNTIY
j_call: TRBJ2-3; v_call: TRBV12-3/TRBV12-4; cdr3_aa: ASSQQAAALGSLDTQY
j_call: TRBJ2-1; v_call: TRBV7-9; cdr3_aa: AWTPDSSYNEQF
j_call: TRBJ1-2; v_call: TRBV27; cdr3_aa: ASSLRRQSGYT
j_call: TRBJ1-1; v_call: TRBV3-1; cdr3_aa: ASSQGVVNTEAF
j_call: TRBJ1-2; v_call: TRBV4-2; cdr3_aa: ASSQMIGGYT
j_call: TRBJ2-7; v_call: TRBV6-5; cdr3_aa: ASSYRQNTYEQY
j_call: TRBJ2-1; v_call: TRBV7-2; cdr3_aa: ASSSGSQWGGPSF
j_call: TRBJ2-1; v_call: TRBV4-1; cdr3_aa: ASSQPGWANEQF
j_call: TRBJ1-1; v_call: TRBV20-1; cdr3_aa: SASQGIENTEAF
j_call: TRBJ1-4; v_call: TRBV27; cdr3_aa: ASSGPGTGPEKLF
j_call: TRBJ2-3; v_call: TRBV5-4; cdr3_aa: ASSSDRLTDTQY
j_call: TRBJ2-2; v_call: TRBV29-1; cdr3_aa: SVVRGNTGELF
j_call: TRBJ1-4; v_call: TRBV6-4; cdr3_aa: ASSEQANEKLF
j_call: TRBJ1-1; v_call: TRBV7-9; cdr3_aa: ASSQGATEAF
j_call: TRBJ1-1; v_call: TRBV6-2/TRBV6-3; cdr3_aa: ASSYLRDKNPLDTEAF
j_call: TRBJ2-5; v_call: TRBV5-1; cdr3_aa: ASSLAGTREETQY
j_call: TRBJ2-3; v_call: TRBV28; cdr3_aa: ASSSLTGSGDTDTQY
j_call: TRBJ2-3; v_call: TRBV20-1; cdr3_aa: SARRDGGAKDTQY
j_call: TRBJ2-4; v_call: TRBV7-8; cdr3_aa: ASSFDRDYVAKNIQY
j_call: TRBJ1-6; v_call: TRBV11-2; cdr3_aa: ASSPQDAGSSYNSPLH
j_call: TRBJ2-1; v_call: TRBV11-2; cdr3_aa: ASSFQRTSGVLF
j_call: TRBJ2-7; v_call: TRBV5-1; cdr3_aa: ASSLGSDEQY
j_call: TRBJ2-1; v_call: TRBV10-3; cdr3_aa: AATQRGAPGNEQF
j_call: TRBJ2-7; v_call: TRBV10-1; cdr3_aa: ASSSGTGPEQY
j_call: TRBJ1-5; v_call: TRBV19; cdr3_aa: ASSIPSWPQH
j_call: TRBJ2-1; v_call: TRBV5-1; cdr3_aa: ASRPRDTKGNEQF
j_call: TRBJ2-3; v_call: TRBV7-9; cdr3_aa: ASSLKGTGGADTQY
j_call: TRBJ1-3; v_call: TRBV18; cdr3_aa: ASSPLSGSSSGNTIY
j_call: TRBJ1-1; v_call: TRBV29-1; cdr3_aa: SVDPGRGTEAF
j_call: TRBJ2-3; v_call: TRBV7-9; cdr3_aa: ASSRGGTGISTDTQY
j_call: TRBJ1-1; v_call: TRBV5-1; cdr3_aa: ASSPAGRKVEAF
j_call: TRBJ2-5; v_call: TRBV29-1; cdr3_aa: SVSTDRGGTQY
j_call: TRBJ2-4; v_call: TRBV7-9; cdr3_aa: ASSLVGGPLAKNIQY
j_call: TRBJ2-3; v_call: TRBV5-3; cdr3_aa: ARSLDVRRGTDTQY